This note documents a single T cell receptor (beta chain) sequence. The CDR3 runs 15 residues. Germline CDR1 is SGHRS and CDR2 is YFSETQ. The trim removed 1 base at V and 5 bases at J, leaving 6 bases unmatched. The sample is drawn from a study of preoperative IRX-2 immunotherapy in early breast cancer. The treatment was: preoperative locoregional IRX-2 cytokine immunotherapy. This phase Ib study tested locoregional IRX-2 cytokine immunotherapy given before surgery. This table comes from immunoSEQ multiplex PCR, and its TCRdb copy is limited to in-frame clones, with some not included. The table includes around 29,000 clones, 70% to 85% detected once.

The sample was taken from a patient treated with IRX-2 immunotherapy. The rearrangement links TRBV5-1 to TRBJ2-7; TRBD1 matches at 10 bases. This receptor was identified in a human donor with breast cancer. CDR3 nucleotide sequence: TGCGCCAGCAGCTTGACGGGACAGGGGTTCCACGAGCAGTACTTC. It translates to CASSLTGQGFHEQYF.